This T cell receptor (beta chain) came from a study of shared clonotypes between healthy human individuals. Whole-study results and caveats: Enrolling few donors narrowed the genetic and exposure-history diversity that was represented. About 5% was the fraction of naive CD4 clonotypes found shared across several donors.

Turning to this clone: Its target is not known.

TCRdb's copy holds only in-frame clones and misses some; the assay was immunoSEQ multiplex PCR. There are roughly 1 million clones in the sample; about 76% occur only once, and around 1.5% lies in the top ten. Trimming removed 0 bases at V and 5 bases at J, with 8 bases between. The CDR3 runs 13 residues. Germline CDR1 and CDR2: SGHRS and YFSETQ. The material sequenced was memory CD4+ T cells sorted from blood. The sample's subset: CD45RA-negative fraction. The V and J genes are TRBV5-1 and TRBJ2-5; D may match TRBD1 or TRBD2 (5 bases each). This TCR was recovered from a man younger than 35 in good health. CDR3: CASSLVRDETQYF. CDR3 sequence (DNA): TGCGCCAGCAGCTTGGTGAGGGACGAGACCCAGTACTTC.